What follows describes a single T cell receptor (beta chain). V was clipped by 3 bases and J by 3 bases; unmatched bases: 11. The CDR3 consists of 17 residues. Germline CDR1 SGDLS, CDR2 YYNGEE. The data were taken from a study of cytomegalovirus exposure and HLA in healthy donors. PCR used 60 Vbeta primers and 13 Jbeta primers. Method: immunoSEQ multiplex PCR; TCRdb's copy keeps in-frame clones and lacks some. The data contain around 96,000 clones, around 84% of them singletons. This sequence joins TRBV9 and TRBJ1-4, with 7 nucleotides matching TRBD1. The source material was PBMCs. This sequence was found in a man younger than 35 in good health and CMV-seronegative. The CDR3, as DNA: TGTGCCAGCAGCGATCATCCGGGACAGCCGTCTAATGAAAAACTGTTTTTT. This codes for CASSDHPGQPSNEKLFF.